The 21 T cell receptor beta chains reported below all come from one sample, sequenced in a study of blood T cell repertoires in COVID-19. Sequencing used immunoSEQ multiplex PCR; TCRdb keeps in-frame clones, though not all of them. The sample records more than 90,000 clones, about 81% being singletons. Material for sequencing was peripheral blood. Source of these receptors: a man in his 70s with acute or convalescent COVID-19.

The chain is built from TRBV3-1 (or the pseudogene TRBV3-2) and TRBJ1-2, with D uncertain. Germline V gives CDR1 LGHDT, CDR2 YNNKEL (reference sequence). CDR3 size: 12 residues. V was pared by 1 base and J by 8 bases, with 8 bases between. The CDR3 DNA reads TGTGCCAGCAGCCAAGGCGGGGTCGGCTACACCTTC. Translated: CASSQGGVGYTF.

This chain connects TRBV3-1 (or the pseudogene TRBV3-2) to TRBJ2-1, with 11 bases aligning to TRBD2. The CDR3 has 15 residues. Per germline, CDR1 LGHDT and CDR2 YNNKEL (reference sequence). Losses at the gene ends were 4 bases for V and 4 bases for J; bases not matched to a gene: 3. The CDR3 DNA reads as TGTGCCAGCAGCCCCGGGACTAGCGGTTACAATGAGCAGTTCTTC. Translated, it gives CASSPGTSGYNEQFF.

The chain links TRBV3-1 (or the pseudogene TRBV3-2) to TRBJ2-4; D remains ambiguous. The CDR3 runs 15 residues. CDR1 is LGHDT, CDR2 YNNKEL, per germline (reference sequence). The V and J ends lost 2 bases and 0 bases respectively, with 8 bases between them. The CDR3 loop is CASSQLLVAKNIQYF. CDR3 nucleotides: TGTGCCAGCAGCCAATTGCTAGTAGCCAAAAACATTCAGTACTTC.

The table lists this clone with a few counts. This chain links TRBV2 with TRBJ1-5; TRBD1 matches 7 bases. V was pared by 5 bases and J by 7 bases, with 8 bases of the junction left unmatched. Looked up from germline, CDR1 is SNHLY and CDR2 is FYNNEI. The CDR3 loop spans 14 amino acids. DNA for the CDR3: TGTGCCAGCAGTAAACAGGGGAAAGAACAGCCCCAGCATTTT. This sequence encodes CASSKQGKEQPQHF.

V usage is TRBV19 and J usage is TRBJ2-3; D uncertain. Germline V gene data show CDR1 as LNHDA and CDR2 as SQIVND (reference sequence). CDR3 length: 12 residues. V gave up 6 bases and J gave up 2 bases, with 6 bases separating them. CDR3 nucleotides: TGTGCCAGTAGCGCTAACACAGATACGCAGTATTTT. This gives the protein CASSANTDTQYF.

This rearrangement joins TRBV7-2 to TRBJ2-7; D remains unclear. Germline CDR1 reads SGHTA; CDR2 reads FQGNSA. V was cut by 4 bases and J by 2 bases, with 3 bases left in between. The CDR3 is made up of 11 amino acids. In nucleotides, the CDR3 is TGTGCCAGCAGCTCTACCTACGAGCAGTACTTC. Its translation is CASSSTYEQYF. The whole variable domain, filled in from reference TRBV7-2 and TRBJ2-7, reads GAGVSQSPSNKVTEKGKDVELRCDPISGHTALYWYRQSLGQGLEFLIYFQGNSAPDKSGLPSDRFSAERTGGSVSTLTIQRTQQEDSAVYLCASSSTYEQYFGPGTRLTVT.

In this sample, this clone turned up once. The J gene is TRBJ2-5, the V gene TRBV7-9; 8 bases fit TRBD2. The CDR3 has 16 residues. After removal of 5 bases from V and 1 base from J, the junction contained 9 bases not matched to a gene. The germline gives CDR1 SEHNR, CDR2 FQNEAQ (reference sequence). CDR3 sequence (DNA): TGTGCCAGCAGCCCCCTACTAGCGGACCGCCAAGAGACCCAGTACTTC. It codes for CASSPLLADRQETQYF.

The V gene is TRBV29-1, the J gene TRBJ2-1; 8 nucleotides line up with TRBD1. The CDR3 spans 16 residues. Germline V lookup: CDR1 SQVTM, CDR2 ANQGSEA. J gave up 0 bases and V 6 bases, and 10 bases lay outside the gene matches. The CDR3 region has the DNA TGCAGCGTCACAACCGGACAGGGCGGCTCCTACAATGAGCAGTTCTTC. Its translation is CSVTTGQGGSYNEQFF.

The V and J genes are TRBV19 and TRBJ2-3, with TRBD1 matching over 7 bases. V shed 5 bases, J shed 2 bases, and the junction held 10 bases outside the gene matches. The CDR3 contains 16 residues. Looked up from germline, CDR1 is LNHDA and CDR2 is SQIVND (reference sequence). The CDR3 is CASSRTDREDTDTQYF. The CDR3 nucleotides are TGTGCCAGTAGTCGCACCGACAGGGAAGACACAGATACGCAGTATTTT.

This clone has only one observation. This rearrangement joins TRBV29-1 to TRBJ2-2; 7 bases fit TRBD1. The CDR3 spans 12 residues. In germline, CDR1 is SQVTM, CDR2 ANQGSEA. The junction had 3 bases not matched to a gene; V was cut back by 7 bases and J by 4 bases. Here the CDR3 reads CSAQGVTGELFF. CDR3 DNA: TGCAGCGCCCAGGGGGTCACCGGGGAGCTGTTTTTT.

The chain is built from TRBV6-5 and TRBJ2-7; the match to TRBD1 covers 8 bases. The CDR3 has 14 amino acids. Trimming at V came to 2 bases and at J to 7 bases, leaving 7 bases not matched to a gene. From germline, CDR1 is MNHEY and CDR2 SVGAGI. The DNA of the CDR3 is TGTGCCAGCAGTTACCGGGGCAGGGGGCATGAGCAGTACTTC. Amino acids: CASSYRGRGHEQYF.

V gene TRBV6-5 combines with J gene TRBJ1-4; 9 nucleotides match TRBD1. CDR1 MNHEY and CDR2 SVGAGI come from the germline V gene. Trimming cost V 7 bases and J 5 bases; bases outside gene matches: 5. CDR3 length: 14 residues. CDR3 residues: CASILDRGNEKLFF. For the CDR3, the DNA is TGTGCCAGCATTCTAGACAGGGGGAATGAAAAACTGTTTTTT.

The chain joins TRBV19 to TRBJ2-1; TRBD2 might be the D (6 bases). Germline CDR1 LNHDA, CDR2 SQIVND (reference sequence). The CDR3 covers 14 residues. V shed 5 bases and J shed 4 bases, with 12 bases lying between them. The chain's CDR3 is CASSPGTLYNEQFF. The CDR3, as DNA: TGTGCCAGTAGTCCCGGGACTCTATACAATGAGCAGTTCTTC.

The V gene is TRBV2, the J gene TRBJ2-5; the match to TRBD1 covers 10 bases. V lost 10 bases, J lost 2 bases, and 10 bases stayed unmatched. This CDR3 spans 15 amino acids. Germline V gives CDR1 SNHLY, CDR2 FYNNEI. In DNA form, the CDR3 reads TGTGCCACTAAAAGGGACAGGGGTGCGCAAGAGACCCAGTACTTC. Translated, it gives CATKRDRGAQETQYF.

The chain combines TRBV3-1 (or the pseudogene TRBV3-2) with TRBJ1-3, with 8 bases fitting TRBD1. Trimming took 8 bases from V and 0 from J; bases not matched to a gene: 0. The CDR3 sequence is 13 residues long. Germline V lookup: CDR1 LGHDT, CDR2 YNNKEL (reference sequence). CDR3 coding DNA: TGTGCCAGCGGGACAGGCTCTGGAAACACCATATATTTT. It translates to CASGTGSGNTIYF.

The genes are TRBV27 and TRBJ2-1, with D possibly matching TRBD2 (6 bases). With 3 bases removed from V and 5 bases from J, the gap between germline ends came to 8 bases. This CDR3 has 13 amino acids. Germline lookup yields CDR1 MNHEY and CDR2 SMNVEV (reference sequence). CDR3 residues: CASSLTRNNEQFF. Here the CDR3 DNA reads TGTGCCAGCAGTTTGACTAGAAACAATGAGCAGTTCTTC.

This clone was counted only a few times. The chain joins TRBV5-1 to TRBJ1-4; D ambiguous. The CDR3 is 12 residues long. The V and J ends lost 7 bases and 16 bases respectively, with 20 bases between them. The germline V gene encodes CDR1 SGHRS and CDR2 YFSETQ. The CDR3 loop reads CASPFRRGGGFF. For the CDR3, the DNA is TGCGCCAGCCCGTTTCGGCGTGGAGGAGGGTTTTTT. The full variable domain, with the rest looked up from reference TRBV5-1 and TRBJ1-4, is KAGVTQTPRYLIKTRGQQVTLSCSPISGHRSVSWYQQTPGQGLQFLFEYFSETQRNKGNFPGRFSGRQFSNSRSEMNVSTLELGDSALYLCASPFRRGGGFFGSGTQLSVL.

V usage is TRBV6-6 and J usage is TRBJ2-7, with 9 bases identical to TRBD1. CDR1 is MNHNY, CDR2 SVGAGI, per germline (reference sequence). The J segment lost 3 bases and the V segment lost 5 bases, leaving 11 bases of the junction unmatched. This CDR3 region has 16 residues. The CDR3 sequence: CASSRPTGGGLYEQYF. The CDR3 DNA reads TGTGCCAGCAGTCGACCAACAGGGGGCGGACTCTACGAGCAGTACTTC.

The V call is TRBV6-5, the J call TRBJ2-7; TRBD2 might be the D (6 bases). The CDR3 consists of 15 residues. Germline CDR1 MNHEY, CDR2 SVGAGI. V was pared by 7 bases and J by 0 bases, with 16 bases between. The CDR3 here is CASTFRDSSSYEQYF. CDR3 DNA: TGTGCCAGCACTTTCCGGGACTCAAGCTCCTACGAGCAGTACTTC.

The genes are TRBV15 and TRBJ1-3; 7 bases align to TRBD1. V lost 0 bases, J lost 4 bases, and 6 bases stayed unmatched. CDR1 is LNHNV and CDR2 is YYDKDF in the germline V gene (reference sequence). This CDR3 region has 16 residues. The CDR3 nucleotides are TGTGCCACCAGCAGAGACTCAAGACAGGGAGGAAACACCATATATTTT. Its translation is CATSRDSRQGGNTIYF.

This clone was counted only a few times. The chain carries TRBV2 and TRBJ1-2, with TRBD1 identical over 8 bases. Per germline, CDR1 SNHLY and CDR2 FYNNEI. Trimming cost V 4 bases and J 8 bases; bases outside gene matches: 9. CDR3 size: 14 residues. The CDR3 is CASSGWVAGGGYTF. In nucleotides, the CDR3 is TGTGCCAGCAGTGGATGGGTGGCAGGGGGCGGCTACACCTTC.